The sequence of this T cell receptor (beta chain) was determined in a study of blood T cell repertoires in COVID-19. Study-wide context: Spain, Italy and the United States supplied samples that represented acute and convalescent COVID-19. Sources were T cells, B-cell-depleted T cells, or PBMCs; the material itself was cDNA or gDNA.

The CDR3 extends over 13 amino acids. V dropped 5 bases and J dropped 6; count of bases not matched to a gene: 5. The germline gives CDR1 SQVTM, CDR2 ANQGSEA. Per the original data handling: How many nucleated cells were present was estimated from reference gene primer amplification. TCRdb's table, derived via immunoSEQ multiplex PCR, lists solely in-frame clones and lacks some. V, J and clone size are taken as reported in that table, and D and trimming were inferred from the DNA itself. The sample records approximately 38,000 clones, 75% to 90% being singletons. This clone was detected a few times. J is TRBJ2-7 and V is TRBV29-1; the match to TRBD2 covers 12 bases. Sequenced material: peripheral blood. The sequence came from a man under 40 with active or convalescent COVID-19. This chain's CDR3 is CSVSSGGGFEQYF. CDR3 DNA sequence: TGCAGCGTTTCTAGCGGGGGGGGCTTCGAGCAGTACTTC.